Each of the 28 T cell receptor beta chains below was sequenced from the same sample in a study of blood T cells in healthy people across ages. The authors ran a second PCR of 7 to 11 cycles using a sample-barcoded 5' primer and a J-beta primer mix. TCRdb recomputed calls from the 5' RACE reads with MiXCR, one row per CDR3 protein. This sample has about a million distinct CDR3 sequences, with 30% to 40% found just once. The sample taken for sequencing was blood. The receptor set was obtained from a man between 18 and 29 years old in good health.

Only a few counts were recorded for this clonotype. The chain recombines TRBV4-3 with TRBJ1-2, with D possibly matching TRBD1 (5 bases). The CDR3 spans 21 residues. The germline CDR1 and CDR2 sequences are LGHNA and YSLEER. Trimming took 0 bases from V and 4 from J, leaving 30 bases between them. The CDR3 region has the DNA TGCGCCAGCAGCCAAGAGGTTATGAGCTGGTCCAGGGTTGGTTTAGGCTATGGCTACACCTTC. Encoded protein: CASSQEVMSWSRVGLGYGYTF.

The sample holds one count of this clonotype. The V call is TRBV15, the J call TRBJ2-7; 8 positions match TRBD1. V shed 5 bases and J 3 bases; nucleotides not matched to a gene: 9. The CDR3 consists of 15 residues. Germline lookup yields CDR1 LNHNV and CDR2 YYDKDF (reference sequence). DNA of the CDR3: TGTGCCACCAGCGGGCCTGGGGACAGGATCTACGAGCAGTACTTC. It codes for CATSGPGDRIYEQYF.

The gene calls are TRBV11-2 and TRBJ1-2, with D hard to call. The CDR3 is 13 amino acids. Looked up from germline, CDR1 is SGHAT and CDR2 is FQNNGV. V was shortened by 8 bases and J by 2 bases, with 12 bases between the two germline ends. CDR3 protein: CASGPTENYGYTF. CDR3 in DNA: TGTGCCAGCGGCCCAACAGAGAACTATGGCTACACCTTC.

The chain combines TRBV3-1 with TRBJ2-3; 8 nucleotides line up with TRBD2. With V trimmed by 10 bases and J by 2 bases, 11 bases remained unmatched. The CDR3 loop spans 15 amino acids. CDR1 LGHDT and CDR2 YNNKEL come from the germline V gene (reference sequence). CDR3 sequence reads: CANSSGLDNTDTQYF. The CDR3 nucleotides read TGTGCCAACAGTTCGGGACTAGATAACACAGATACGCAGTATTTT.

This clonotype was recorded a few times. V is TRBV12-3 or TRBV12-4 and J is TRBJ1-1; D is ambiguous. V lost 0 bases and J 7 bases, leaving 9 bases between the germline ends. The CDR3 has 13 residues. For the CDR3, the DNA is TGTGCCAGCAGTTTAGCCCCAGCCAGTGAAGCTTTCTTT. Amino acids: CASSLAPASEAFF.

CDR3 DNA: TGTGCCAGCAGTTTCCCCGATGATTATCAGCCCCAGCATTTT. Translating gives CASSFPDDYQPQHF. V gene TRBV6-6 combines with J gene TRBJ1-5, with D uncertain. CDR1 is MNHNY and CDR2 is SVGAGI in the germline V gene (reference sequence). This CDR3 is built from 14 residues. Trimming took 4 bases from V and 5 from J, leaving 12 bases between them.

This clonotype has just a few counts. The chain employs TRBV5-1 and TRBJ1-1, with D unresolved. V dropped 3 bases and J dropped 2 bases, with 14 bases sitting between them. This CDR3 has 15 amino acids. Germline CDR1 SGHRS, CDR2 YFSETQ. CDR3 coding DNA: TGCGCCAGCAGCTGGACGTATGTAACAAACACTGAAGCTTTCTTT. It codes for CASSWTYVTNTEAFF.

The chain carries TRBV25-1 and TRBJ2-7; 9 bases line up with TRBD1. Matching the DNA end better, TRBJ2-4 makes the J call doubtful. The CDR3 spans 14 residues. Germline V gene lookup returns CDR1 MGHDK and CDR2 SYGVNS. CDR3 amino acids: CASSEPGTGHIQYF. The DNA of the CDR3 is TGTGCCAGCAGTGAACCCGGGACAGGGCACATTCAGTACTTC.

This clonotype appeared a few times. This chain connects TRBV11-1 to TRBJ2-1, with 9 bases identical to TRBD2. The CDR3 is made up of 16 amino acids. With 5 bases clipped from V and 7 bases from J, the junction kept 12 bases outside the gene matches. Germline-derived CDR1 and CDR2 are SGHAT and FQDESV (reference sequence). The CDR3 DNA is TGTGCCAGCAGCCAAGTTCCGGGACTAGCCCTAAATGAGCAGTTCTTC. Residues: CASSQVPGLALNEQFF.

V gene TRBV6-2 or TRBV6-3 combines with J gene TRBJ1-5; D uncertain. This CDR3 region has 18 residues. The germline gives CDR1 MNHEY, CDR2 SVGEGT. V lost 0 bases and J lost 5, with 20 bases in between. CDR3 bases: TGTGCCAGCAGTTACTCGCCGGAGGTAGGGAGAAGGGATCAGCCCCAGCATTTT. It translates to CASSYSPEVGRRDQPQHF.

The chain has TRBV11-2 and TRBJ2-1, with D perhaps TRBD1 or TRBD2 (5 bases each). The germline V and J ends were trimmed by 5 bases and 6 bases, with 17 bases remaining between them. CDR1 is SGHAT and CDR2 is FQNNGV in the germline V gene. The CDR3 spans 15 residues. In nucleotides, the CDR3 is TGTGCCAGCAGCGTGGGACCGACCGGTGCCAATGAGCAGTTCTTC. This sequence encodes CASSVGPTGANEQFF.

CDR3 bases: TGTGCCAGCAGCCGTAAGGGCGGGCAGTACTTC. Translation: CASSRKGGQYF. The V gene is TRBV3-1, the J gene TRBJ2-5, with D possibly matching TRBD2 (5 bases). Trimming shortened V by 4 bases and J by 11 bases, and 11 bases separated the two germline ends. The CDR3 length is 11 residues. Looked up from germline, CDR1 is LGHDT and CDR2 is YNNKEL (reference sequence).

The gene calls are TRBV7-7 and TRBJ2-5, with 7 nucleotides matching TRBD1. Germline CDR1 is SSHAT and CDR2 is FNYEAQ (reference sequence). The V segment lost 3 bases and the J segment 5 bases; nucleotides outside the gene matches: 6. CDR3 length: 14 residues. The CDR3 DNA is TGTGCCAGCAGCTTCATAGGGGGCGGCGAGACCCAGTACTTC. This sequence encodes CASSFIGGGETQYF.

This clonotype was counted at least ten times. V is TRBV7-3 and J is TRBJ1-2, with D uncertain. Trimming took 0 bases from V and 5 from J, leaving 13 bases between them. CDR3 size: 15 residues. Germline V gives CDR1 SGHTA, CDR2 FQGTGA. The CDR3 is CASSLTSAEGYGYTF. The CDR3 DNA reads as TGTGCCAGCAGCTTAACGAGCGCAGAAGGATATGGCTACACCTTC.

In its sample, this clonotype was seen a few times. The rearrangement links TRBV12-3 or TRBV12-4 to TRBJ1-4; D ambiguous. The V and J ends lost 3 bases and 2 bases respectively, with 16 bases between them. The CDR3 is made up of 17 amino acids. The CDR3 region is CASSFRAEHGTNEKLFF. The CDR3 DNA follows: TGTGCCAGCAGTTTTAGGGCAGAACATGGGACTAATGAAAAACTGTTTTTT.

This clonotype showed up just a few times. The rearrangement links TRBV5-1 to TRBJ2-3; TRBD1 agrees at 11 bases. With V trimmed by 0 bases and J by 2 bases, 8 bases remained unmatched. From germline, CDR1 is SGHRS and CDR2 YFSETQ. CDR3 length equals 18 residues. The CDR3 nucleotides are TGCGCCAGCAGCTTGGGCCGGACAGGGGGCTCACTCACAGATACGCAGTATTTT. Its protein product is CASSLGRTGGSLTDTQYF.

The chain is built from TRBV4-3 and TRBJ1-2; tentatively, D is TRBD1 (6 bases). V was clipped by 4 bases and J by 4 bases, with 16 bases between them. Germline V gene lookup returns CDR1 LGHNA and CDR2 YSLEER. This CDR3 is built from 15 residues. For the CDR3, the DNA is TGCGCCAGCAGCCCCGGCACGGGACAATTCTATGGCTACACCTTC. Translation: CASSPGTGQFYGYTF.

CDR3 region: CASSAGPRVDTQYF. CDR3 DNA: TGTGCCAGCAGCGCGGGCCCTCGGGTAGATACGCAGTATTTT. V and J are TRBV11-1 and TRBJ2-3; tentatively, D is TRBD2 (5 bases). Trimming removed 5 bases at V and 5 bases at J, with 14 bases between. The CDR3 sequence is 14 residues long. Germline CDR1 is SGHAT and CDR2 is FQDESV (reference sequence).

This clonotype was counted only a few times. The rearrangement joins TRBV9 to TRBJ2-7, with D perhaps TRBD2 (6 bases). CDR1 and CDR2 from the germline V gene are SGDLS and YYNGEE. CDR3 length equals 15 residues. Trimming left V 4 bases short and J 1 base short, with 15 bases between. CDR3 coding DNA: TGTGCCAGCAGCCCTTATTCCGGGGGATCCTACGAGCAGTACTTC. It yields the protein CASSPYSGGSYEQYF.

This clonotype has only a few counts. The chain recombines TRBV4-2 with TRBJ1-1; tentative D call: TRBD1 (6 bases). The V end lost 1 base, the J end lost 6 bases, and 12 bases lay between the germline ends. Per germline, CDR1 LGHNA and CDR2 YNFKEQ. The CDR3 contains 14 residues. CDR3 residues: CASSQVKAGAEAFF. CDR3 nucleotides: TGTGCCAGCAGCCAAGTTAAGGCAGGGGCTGAAGCTTTCTTT.

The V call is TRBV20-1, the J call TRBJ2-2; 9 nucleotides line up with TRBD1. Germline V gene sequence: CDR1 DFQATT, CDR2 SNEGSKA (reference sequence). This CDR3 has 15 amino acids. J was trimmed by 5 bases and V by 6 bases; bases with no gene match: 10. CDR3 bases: TGCAGTGCCCTACCCGACAGGGGGGGGACCGGGGAGCTGTTTTTT. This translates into CSALPDRGGTGELFF.

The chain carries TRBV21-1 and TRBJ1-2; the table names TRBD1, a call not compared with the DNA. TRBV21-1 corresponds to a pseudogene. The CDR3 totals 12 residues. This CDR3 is CATIFGAGGYTF. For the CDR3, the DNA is TGTGCCACCATTTTTGGGGCTGGTGGCTACACCTTC.

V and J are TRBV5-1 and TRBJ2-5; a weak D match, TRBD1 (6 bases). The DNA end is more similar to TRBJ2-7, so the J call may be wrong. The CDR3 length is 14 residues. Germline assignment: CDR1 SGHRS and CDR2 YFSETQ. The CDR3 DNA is TGCGCCAGCAGCTTCCCGGGACACATCTACGAGCAGTACTTC. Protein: CASSFPGHIYEQYF.

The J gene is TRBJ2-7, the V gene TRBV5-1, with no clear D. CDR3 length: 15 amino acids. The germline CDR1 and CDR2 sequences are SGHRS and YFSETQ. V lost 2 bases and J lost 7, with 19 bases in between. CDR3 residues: CASSLSEPSYNEQYF. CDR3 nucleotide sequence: TGCGCCAGCAGCTTATCTGAACCTTCCTACAATGAGCAGTACTTC.

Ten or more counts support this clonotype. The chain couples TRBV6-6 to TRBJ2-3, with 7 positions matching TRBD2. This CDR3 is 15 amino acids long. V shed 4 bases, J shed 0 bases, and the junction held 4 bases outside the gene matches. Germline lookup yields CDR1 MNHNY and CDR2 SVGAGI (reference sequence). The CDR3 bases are TGTGCCAGCAGTTCGACTAGCTCCAGCACAGATACGCAGTATTTT. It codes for CASSSTSSSTDTQYF.

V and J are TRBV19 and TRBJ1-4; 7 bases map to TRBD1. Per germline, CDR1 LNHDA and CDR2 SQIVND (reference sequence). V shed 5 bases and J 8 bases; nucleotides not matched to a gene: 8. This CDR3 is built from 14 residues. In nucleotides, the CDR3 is TGTGCCAGTAGTGCCGGACAGGAAGTGGAAAAACTGTTTTTT. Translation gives CASSAGQEVEKLFF.

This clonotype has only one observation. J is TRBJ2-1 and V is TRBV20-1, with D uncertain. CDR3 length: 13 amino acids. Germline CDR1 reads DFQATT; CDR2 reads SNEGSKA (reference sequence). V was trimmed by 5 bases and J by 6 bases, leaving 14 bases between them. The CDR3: CSALEPGPNEQFF. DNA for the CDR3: TGCAGTGCTTTAGAACCCGGGCCCAATGAGCAGTTCTTC.

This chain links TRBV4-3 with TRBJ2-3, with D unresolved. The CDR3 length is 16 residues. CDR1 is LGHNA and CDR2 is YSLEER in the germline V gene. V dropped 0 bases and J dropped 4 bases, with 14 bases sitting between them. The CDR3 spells CASSQDWPGNADTQYF. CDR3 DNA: TGCGCCAGCAGCCAAGATTGGCCAGGTAACGCAGATACGCAGTATTTT.